This entry lists 10 T cell receptor beta chains sequenced from one sample in a study of cytomegalovirus exposure and HLA in healthy donors. Vbeta (60) and Jbeta (13) primers were used in the PCR. This table comes from immunoSEQ multiplex PCR, and its TCRdb copy is limited to in-frame clones, with some not included. The repertoire holds 55,000 to 70,000 clones, roughly 88% seen once, with roughly 2% in the top ten. Sequencing was performed on PBMCs. These receptors were taken from a young woman in good health and CMV-seronegative.

The rearrangement uses TRBV5-1 and TRBJ2-1; possibly TRBD2 for D (6 bases). V gave up 1 base and J gave up 4 bases, with 12 bases separating them. The CDR3 length is 15 residues. The germline V gene has CDR1 SGHRS and CDR2 YFSETQ. As DNA, the CDR3 is TGCGCCAGCAGCTTGTCGCTAGCGCAATACAATGAGCAGTTCTTC. Encoded protein: CASSLSLAQYNEQFF.

The chain has TRBV19 and TRBJ2-1; a weak D match, TRBD2 (5 bases). The CDR3 runs 15 residues. The V end lost 2 bases, the J end lost 3 bases, and 11 bases lay between the germline ends. Germline CDR1 reads LNHDA; CDR2 reads SQIVND (reference sequence). The CDR3 DNA is TGTGCCAGTAGTATACAGGAGGCCGGCTACAATGAGCAGTTCTTC. Residues: CASSIQEAGYNEQFF.

The V and J genes are TRBV4-2 and TRBJ2-5, with D possibly TRBD2 on 6 matching bases. Germline values: CDR1 LGHNA, CDR2 YNFKEQ. The CDR3 is 15 residues long. V was cut by 4 bases and J by 11 bases, with 23 bases left in between. The DNA for the CDR3 is TGTGCCAGCAGCCTGACAGAGGTTGAGGAGGGAGAGCAGTACTTC. This codes for CASSLTEVEEGEQYF.

The genes are TRBV4-1 and TRBJ2-5; possible D gene TRBD2, 6 bases. The last part of the DNA fits TRBJ2-7 better; the J call may be wrong. The germline V gene has CDR1 MGHRA and CDR2 YSYEKL. The CDR3 is made up of 14 amino acids. The CDR3 reads CASSQESAGSEQYF. CDR3 sequence (DNA): TGCGCCAGCAGCCAAGAGTCCGCGGGGAGCGAGCAGTACTTC.

V is TRBV14 and J is TRBJ1-2; TRBD1 aligns across 7 bases. Per the germline V gene, CDR1 is SGHDN and CDR2 is FVKESK. J gave up 5 bases and V 4 bases, and 7 bases lay outside the gene matches. This CDR3 region has 14 residues. CDR3 sequence reads: CASSPRLTGYGYTF. The CDR3 bases are TGTGCCAGCAGCCCCCGGTTGACAGGGTATGGCTACACCTTC.

J is TRBJ2-2 and V is TRBV7-9; 9 positions match TRBD2. This CDR3 has 14 amino acids. V shed 6 bases, J shed 2 bases, and the junction held 1 base outside the gene matches. Looked up from germline, CDR1 is SEHNR and CDR2 is FQNEAQ (reference sequence). The DNA for the CDR3 is TGTGCCAGCAGGACTAGCGGCAACACCGGGGAGCTGTTTTTT. Encoded protein: CASRTSGNTGELFF.

This clone has just one count. The genes are TRBV2 and TRBJ1-2; 8 bases line up with TRBD1. Trimming at V came to 6 bases and at J to 5 bases, leaving 5 bases not matched to a gene. Per germline, CDR1 SNHLY and CDR2 FYNNEI. This CDR3 comprises 13 residues. The CDR3 spells CASRGDRGYGYTF. CDR3 in DNA: TGTGCCAGCAGGGGAGACAGGGGTTATGGCTACACCTTC.

In this sample, this clone turned up a few times. One end of the junction does not line up with germline, which may come from a read error. This CDR3 reads CASSRTGGAIF. In DNA form, the CDR3 reads TGTGCCAGCAGCCGGACGGGGGGGGCTATCTTT. The genes are TRBV5-8 and TRBJ1-1, with D perhaps TRBD1 (6 bases). This CDR3 is built from 11 residues. CDR1 is SGHTS and CDR2 is YDEGEE in the germline V gene.

The chain couples TRBV27 to TRBJ2-7; 8 bases agree with TRBD1. Per the germline V gene, CDR1 is MNHEY and CDR2 is SMNVEV (reference sequence). The CDR3 is 14 amino acids. The V gene end was trimmed by 5 bases and the J gene end by 3 bases; junction bases not matched to a gene: 6. The CDR3 sequence: CASSPRQGSYEQYF. CDR3 coding DNA: TGTGCCAGCAGTCCCCGACAGGGGAGCTACGAGCAGTACTTC.

The V and J genes are TRBV4-2 and TRBJ1-4, with TRBD1 matching over 7 bases. V gave up 3 bases and J gave up 0 bases; unmatched junction bases: 7. The CDR3 has 17 residues. Germline loops: CDR1 LGHNA, CDR2 YNFKEQ. DNA of the CDR3: TGTGCCAGCAGCCAGGCACAGGGGCCTGCAACTAATGAAAAACTGTTTTTT. It encodes CASSQAQGPATNEKLFF.